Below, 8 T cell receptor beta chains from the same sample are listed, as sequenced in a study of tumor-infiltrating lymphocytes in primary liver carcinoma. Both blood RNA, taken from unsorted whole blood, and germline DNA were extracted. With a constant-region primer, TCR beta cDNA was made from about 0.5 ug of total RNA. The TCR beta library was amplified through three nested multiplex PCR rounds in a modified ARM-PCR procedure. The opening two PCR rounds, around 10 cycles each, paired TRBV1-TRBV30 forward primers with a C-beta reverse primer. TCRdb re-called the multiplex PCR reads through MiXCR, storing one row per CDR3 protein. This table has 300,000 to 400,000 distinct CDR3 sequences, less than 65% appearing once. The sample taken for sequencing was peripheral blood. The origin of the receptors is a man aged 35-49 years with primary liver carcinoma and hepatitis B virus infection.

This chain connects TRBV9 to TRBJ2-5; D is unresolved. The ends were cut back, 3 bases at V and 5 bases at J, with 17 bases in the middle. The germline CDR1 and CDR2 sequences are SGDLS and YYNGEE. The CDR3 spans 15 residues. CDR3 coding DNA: TGTGCCAGCAGCGGAGGACGGAAAAATCATGAGACCCAGTACTTC. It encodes CASSGGRKNHETQYF.

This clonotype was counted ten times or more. In DNA form, the CDR3 reads TGTGCCAGCAGTTACCTAGATACGCAGTATTTT. Protein product: CASSYLDTQYF. This rearrangement joins TRBV5-6 to TRBJ2-3; D is unclear. Deletions cut 5 bases from V and 5 bases from J, with 6 bases between. The CDR3 spans 11 residues. CDR1 and CDR2 from the germline V gene are SGHDT and YYEEEE.

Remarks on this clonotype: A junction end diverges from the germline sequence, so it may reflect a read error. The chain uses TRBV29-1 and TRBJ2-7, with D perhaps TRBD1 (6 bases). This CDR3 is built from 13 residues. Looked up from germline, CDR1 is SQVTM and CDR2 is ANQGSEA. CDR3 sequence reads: CNAFRDIGGEQYF. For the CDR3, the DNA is TGCAACGCGTTCCGGGACATTGGAGGCGAGCAATACTTC.

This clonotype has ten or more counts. The CDR3 nucleotides are TGTGCCAGCAGCTTGGAAAGTTTCGATACGCAGTATTTT. This translates into CASSLESFDTQYF. The V call is TRBV5-4, the J call TRBJ2-3, with D unresolved. The CDR3 is 13 amino acids. Trimming shortened V by 0 bases and J by 6 bases, and 8 bases separated the two germline ends. Germline loops: CDR1 SGHNT, CDR2 YYREEE (reference sequence). The full variable domain, with the rest looked up from reference TRBV5-4 and TRBJ2-3, is ETGVTQSPTHLIKTRGQQVTLRCSSQSGHNTVSWYQQALGQGPQFIFQYYREEENGRGNFPPRFSGLQFPNYSSELNVNALELDDSALYLCASSLESFDTQYFGPGTRLTVL.

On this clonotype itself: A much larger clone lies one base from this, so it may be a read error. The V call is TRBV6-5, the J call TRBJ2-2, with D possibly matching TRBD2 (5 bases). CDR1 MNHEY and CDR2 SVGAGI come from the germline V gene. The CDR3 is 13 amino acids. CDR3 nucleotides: TGTGCCAGCAGTGGTGAAGGTGCCGGGGAGCTGCTTTTT. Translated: CASSGEGAGELLF.

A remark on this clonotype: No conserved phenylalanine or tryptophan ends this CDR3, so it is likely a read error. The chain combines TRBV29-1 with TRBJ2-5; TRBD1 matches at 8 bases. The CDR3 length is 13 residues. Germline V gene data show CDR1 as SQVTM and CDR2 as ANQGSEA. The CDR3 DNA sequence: TGTAGCGTTGCCGGACAGGGACAAGAGACCCAGTACTCC. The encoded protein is CSVAGQGQETQYS.

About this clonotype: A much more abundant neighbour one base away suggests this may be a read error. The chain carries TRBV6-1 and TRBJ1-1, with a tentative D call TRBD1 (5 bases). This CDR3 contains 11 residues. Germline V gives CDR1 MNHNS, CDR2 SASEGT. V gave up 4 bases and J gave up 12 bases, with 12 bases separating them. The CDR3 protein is CASSGRVLSFF. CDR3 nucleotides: TGTGCCAGCAGTGGCAGGGTCTTGTCTTTCTTT.

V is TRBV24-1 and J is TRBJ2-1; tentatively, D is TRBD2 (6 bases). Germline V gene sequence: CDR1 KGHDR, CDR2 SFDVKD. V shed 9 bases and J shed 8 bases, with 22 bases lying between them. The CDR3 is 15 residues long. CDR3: CATAIAEFGYDEQFF. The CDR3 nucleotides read TGTGCCACCGCAATAGCGGAGTTTGGTTACGATGAGCAGTTCTTC.